Detailed here is one TCR beta chain. Its antigen is still unknown. The data stem from a study of PD-L1 blockade in urothelial cancer. Study-level results: The study found that durable-benefit patients expanded tumor-associated blood clones more at 3 weeks.

Unmatched junction bases numbered 1, after V lost 3 bases and J lost 4 bases. Germline values: CDR1 SGHKS, CDR2 YYEKEE (reference sequence). The CDR3 is made up of 14 amino acids. Produced via immunoSEQ multiplex PCR; TCRdb's table is partial and in-frame only. The sample lists around 130,000 clones, approximately 88% occurring once. Noted time point: pretreatment peripheral blood. Disease in patients was locally advanced or metastatic urothelial carcinoma. The clonotype comes from a man aged 45-65 years with urothelial cancer. The chain combines TRBV5-5 with TRBJ2-7; TRBD2 aligns across 13 bases. This material consisted of PBMCs, taken around atezolizumab (anti-PD-L1) treatment. DNA for the CDR3: TGTGCCAGCAGCTGGACTAGCGGGAGATACGAGCAGTACTTC. Translated, it gives CASSWTSGRYEQYF.